Included here is one T cell receptor beta chain sequence, with context. Its antigen remains unidentified. These data come from a study of blood T cells in healthy people across ages. Notes on the study in general: Per million T cells, TCR beta diversity dropped roughly linearly as age increased.

V was trimmed by 9 bases and J by 8 bases, leaving 17 bases between them. The germline gives CDR1 SNHLY, CDR2 FYNNEI. The CDR3 runs to 14 residues. Primers used in a second PCR of roughly 6 to 11 cycles were a sample-barcoded 5' primer and a J-beta primer mix. MiXCR, applied by TCRdb to the 5' RACE reads, yields one record per CDR3 protein. Of around 800,000 distinct CDR3 sequences listed, 35% to 60% were seen once; the top ten hold over 15%. Sequenced material: blood. The J gene is TRBJ1-6, the V gene TRBV2; D is ambiguous. This TCR derives from a man aged 80 or over in good health. CDR3 in amino acids: CASRDPSDYSPLHF. The CDR3 region has the DNA TGTGCCAGTCGCGACCCTTCAGATTATTCACCCCTCCACTTT.